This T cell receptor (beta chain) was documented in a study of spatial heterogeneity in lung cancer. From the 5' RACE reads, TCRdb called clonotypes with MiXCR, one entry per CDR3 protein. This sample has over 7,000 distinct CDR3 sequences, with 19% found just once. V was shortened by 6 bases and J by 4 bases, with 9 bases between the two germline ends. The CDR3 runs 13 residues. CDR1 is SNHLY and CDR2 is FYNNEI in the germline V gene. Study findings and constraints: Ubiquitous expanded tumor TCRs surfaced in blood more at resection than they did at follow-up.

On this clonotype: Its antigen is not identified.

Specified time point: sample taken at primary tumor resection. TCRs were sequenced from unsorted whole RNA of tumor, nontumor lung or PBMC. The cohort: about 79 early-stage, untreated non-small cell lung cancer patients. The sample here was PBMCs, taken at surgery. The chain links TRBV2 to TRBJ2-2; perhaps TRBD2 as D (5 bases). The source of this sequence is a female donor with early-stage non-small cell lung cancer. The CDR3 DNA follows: TGTGCCAGCAGACTAGGTCGCACCGGGGAGCTGTTTTTT. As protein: CASRLGRTGELFF.